This TCR beta chain was retrieved from a study of graft-versus-host responses after intestinal transplantation. Details on this clone: Its cognate antigen is unknown.

The data were produced by immunoSEQ multiplex PCR, yet TCRdb's version contains in-frame clones alone and is incomplete. The profile covers some 62,000 clones, with approximately 91% appearing a single time and 1.5% to 2% taken by the ten largest. This CDR3 has 14 residues. Trimming cost V 5 bases and J 3 bases, with 14 bases left between them. The germline gives CDR1 MNHEY, CDR2 SVGAGI. This TCR derives from a human donor who was the organ donor for an intestinal transplant. Material: unstimulated CD8+ T cells sorted from spleen or lymph node cells, obtained before transplant. The V call is TRBV6-5, the J call TRBJ2-7; D call uncertain. CDR3 region: CASSAATGNYEQYF. The CDR3 DNA reads as TGTGCCAGCAGTGCCGCGACTGGTAACTACGAGCAGTACTTC.